This passage covers 21 T cell receptor beta chains from one sample sequenced in a study of T-cell reconstitution after alpha-beta-depleted transplantation in children. The library targeted TCRbeta and was prepared with unique molecular identifiers. MiXCR, applied by TCRdb to the PCR reads, yields one record per CDR3 protein. The data hold about 260,000 distinct CDR3 sequences, with under 14% observed a single time. This material consisted of peripheral blood, taken 180 days after TCRalphabeta/CD19-depleted stem cell transplant. These receptors came from a male patient aged 2 to 10 who had a stem cell transplant for chronic granulomatous disease, so the T cells may come from the graft donor.

The chain carries TRBV14 and TRBJ2-3; D gene unclear. V shed 0 bases and J shed 7 bases, with 5 bases lying between them. This CDR3 is 12 amino acids long. CDR1 and CDR2 (germline): SGHDN, FVKESK. The CDR3 DNA sequence: TGTGCCAGCAGCCAAGAGGGATATACGCAGTATTTT. Protein: CASSQEGYTQYF.

This clonotype was counted at least ten times. The V and J genes are TRBV10-3 and TRBJ2-1; no definite D call. The V end lost 4 bases, the J end lost 1 base, and 8 bases lay between the germline ends. Germline CDR1 and CDR2: ENHRY and SYGVKD. This CDR3 contains 14 residues. CDR3 protein: CAISGEFSYNEQFF. The DNA for the CDR3 is TGTGCCATCAGTGGAGAATTTTCCTACAATGAGCAGTTCTTC.

As to this clonotype: Being one base from a much bigger clone, this may be a read error. The chain couples TRBV29-1 to TRBJ2-7; possibly TRBD1 or TRBD2 for D (5 bases each). Between the trimmed V and J ends, which lost 6 bases and 3 bases, there was a span of 18 bases. This CDR3 is built from 14 residues. Germline CDR1 is SQVTM and CDR2 is ANQGSEA. The CDR3 DNA sequence: TGCAGCGTCCAGGTTGAGGGGCCATTCTACGAGCAGTACTTC. This codes for CSVQVEGPFYEQYF.

This clonotype occurred many times. The chain employs TRBV2 and TRBJ2-3, with TRBD2 matching 9 bases. Germline assignment: CDR1 SNHLY and CDR2 FYNNEI. The V and J ends lost 11 bases and 5 bases, in that order; junction bases with no gene match: 11. The CDR3 is 14 amino acids. In nucleotides, the CDR3 is TGTGCCGGGGGACTAGCCGCACCTGAAGATACGCAGTATTTT. Amino acid sequence: CAGGLAAPEDTQYF.

Concerning this clonotype: The junction shows a germline mismatch at one end, possibly a read error. The chain recombines TRBV7-9 with TRBJ2-3; weak D call: TRBD1 (6 bases). CDR1 is SEHNR, CDR2 FQNEAQ, per germline (reference sequence). The CDR3 runs 15 residues. DNA for the CDR3: TGTGCCAGCAGCTTAGGGACAGTTAGCACAGATACGCGGTATTTT. It codes for CASSLGTVSTDTRYF.

This clonotype was picked up many times. This chain joins TRBV24-1 and TRBJ1-4; D ambiguous. The CDR3 has 19 amino acids. Germline CDR1 KGHDR, CDR2 SFDVKD. V lost 4 bases, J lost 7 bases, and 27 bases lay in between. CDR3 residues: CATSDVTYRVPGGPEKLFF. CDR3 nucleotide sequence: TGTGCCACCAGTGACGTGACATACCGAGTACCGGGTGGGCCTGAAAAACTGTTTTTT.

This clonotype showed up many times. V usage is TRBV2 and J usage is TRBJ2-7, with 11 bases fitting TRBD2. Trimming took 5 bases from V and 5 from J; bases not matched to a gene: 17. Germline CDR1 is SNHLY and CDR2 is FYNNEI. The CDR3 spans 18 residues. The CDR3 here is CASSWDTTIAGGPHEQYF. Here the CDR3 DNA reads TGTGCCAGCAGTTGGGACACAACTATAGCGGGAGGGCCCCACGAGCAGTACTTC.

There are many counts of this clonotype. The chain has TRBV20-1 and TRBJ1-2; perhaps TRBD1 as D (5 bases). Deletions cut 0 bases from V and 6 bases from J, with 17 bases between. The CDR3 runs 15 residues. Germline V lookup: CDR1 DFQATT, CDR2 SNEGSKA (reference sequence). Here the CDR3 reads CSARDGGGSVNGYTF. CDR3 sequence (DNA): TGCAGTGCTAGAGATGGGGGGGGGTCGGTGAATGGCTACACCTTC.

This clonotype was detected ten times or more. This chain connects TRBV5-1 to TRBJ2-3; the D gene is possibly TRBD2 (5 bases). CDR1 is SGHRS and CDR2 is YFSETQ in the germline V gene. Trimming removed 0 bases at V and 0 bases at J, with 8 bases between. This CDR3 is 15 amino acids long. The CDR3 DNA is TGCGCCAGCAGCTTGGTACCGGGGAGCACAGATACGCAGTATTTT. This codes for CASSLVPGSTDTQYF.

This clonotype was seen a handful of times. The chain combines TRBV27 with TRBJ2-6; D perhaps matches TRBD2 (6 bases). Per the germline V gene, CDR1 is MNHEY and CDR2 is SMNVEV (reference sequence). The CDR3 spans 16 residues. Trimming removed 7 bases from V and 0 bases from J, with 13 bases in between. CDR3 sequence reads: CASKTGVNSGANVLTF. DNA of the CDR3: TGTGCCAGCAAAACGGGGGTAAACTCTGGGGCCAACGTCCTGACTTTC.

Only a few counts were recorded for this clonotype. The V and J genes are TRBV27 and TRBJ2-7; D ambiguous. This CDR3 spans 15 amino acids. Per the germline V gene, CDR1 is MNHEY and CDR2 is SMNVEV (reference sequence). Between the trimmed V and J ends, which lost 4 bases and 4 bases, there was a span of 17 bases. In DNA, the CDR3 is TGTGCCAGCAGTTCGACTTCGCAGGTTGTGTACGAGCAGTACTTC. As protein: CASSSTSQVVYEQYF.

This clonotype showed up many times. This sequence joins TRBV4-2 and TRBJ1-1; D is ambiguous. In germline, CDR1 is LGHNA, CDR2 YNFKEQ. The CDR3 contains 15 residues. Trimming took 2 bases from V and 0 from J, leaving 10 bases between them. This CDR3 reads CASSQLDEVNTEAFF. The CDR3 coding sequence is TGTGCCAGCAGCCAACTCGACGAGGTGAACACTGAAGCTTTCTTT.

This clonotype was seen repeatedly, ten times or more. The chain's CDR3 is CSVGQAGQDSETQYF. The CDR3, as DNA: TGCAGCGTTGGGCAGGCGGGACAGGACTCAGAGACCCAGTACTTC. The chain is built from TRBV29-1 and TRBJ2-5; 8 bases line up with TRBD1. J was trimmed by 4 bases and V by 4 bases; bases with no gene match: 11. In germline, CDR1 is SQVTM, CDR2 ANQGSEA. The CDR3 totals 15 residues.

This clonotype occurred many times. The chain has TRBV28 and TRBJ2-3; 10 bases align to TRBD2. CDR1 is MDHEN and CDR2 is SYDVKM in the germline V gene. The CDR3 contains 18 residues. V trimming: 5 bases; J trimming: 0 bases; junction bases outside the gene matches: 11. The CDR3 reads CASSPGQAGGPSTDTQYF. CDR3 coding DNA: TGTGCCAGCAGTCCCGGTCAAGCGGGAGGGCCGAGCACAGATACGCAGTATTTT.

This clonotype was recorded once. A much larger clone is a single base away; this may be a read error. J is TRBJ2-7 and V is TRBV6-1; 8 bases align to TRBD1. The CDR3 contains 16 residues. The germline V gene has CDR1 MNHNS and CDR2 SASEGT. As DNA, the CDR3 is TGTCCCAGCAGATGGGGCAGGGGGCAATCTATTTACGAGCAGTACTTC. Residues: CPSRWGRGQSIYEQYF.

This clonotype was seen at least ten times. The rearrangement links TRBV20-1 to TRBJ2-7; the match to TRBD2 covers 11 bases. Germline CDR1 reads DFQATT; CDR2 reads SNEGSKA (reference sequence). With V trimmed by 1 base and J by 4 bases, 15 bases remained unmatched. The CDR3 has 18 residues. This CDR3 reads CSARGTSGRKERRYEQYF. In DNA, the CDR3 is TGCAGTGCTAGAGGGACTAGCGGGCGCAAGGAGCGGCGTTACGAGCAGTACTTC.

This clonotype has a count of ten or more. V usage is TRBV12-3 or TRBV12-4 and J usage is TRBJ2-2; D gene ambiguous. The CDR3 consists of 14 residues. V was cut by 7 bases and J by 5 bases, with 14 bases left in between. The CDR3 DNA sequence: TGTGCCAGCACCACCGATGAGGAAACCGGGGAGCTGTTTTTT. Its protein is CASTTDEETGELFF.

In this sample, this clonotype turned up many times. The V gene is TRBV3-1, the J gene TRBJ2-7; D may correspond to TRBD1 or TRBD2 (6 bases each). V lost 2 bases, J lost 2 bases, and 19 bases lay in between. Germline V gene lookup returns CDR1 LGHDT and CDR2 YNNKEL (reference sequence). The CDR3 loop spans 17 amino acids. This CDR3 is CASSQRGPPDSPYEQYF. CDR3 sequence (DNA): TGTGCCAGCAGCCAACGGGGGCCCCCGGACAGCCCCTACGAGCAGTACTTC.

This clonotype has at least ten counts. V and J are TRBV7-9 and TRBJ1-5, with 7 bases lining up with TRBD1. Germline V gene lookup returns CDR1 SEHNR and CDR2 FQNEAQ (reference sequence). The CDR3 totals 16 residues. The V gene end was trimmed by 4 bases and the J gene end by 0 bases; junction bases not matched to a gene: 6. CDR3 DNA: TGTGCCAGCAGCTACCGGGACAGATATAGCAATCAGCCCCAGCATTTT. The encoded protein is CASSYRDRYSNQPQHF.

This clonotype was recorded at least ten times. J is TRBJ1-5 and V is TRBV7-2; 10 bases align to TRBD1. The CDR3 covers 17 residues. With V trimmed by 4 bases and J by 4 bases, 10 bases remained unmatched. The germline V gene has CDR1 SGHTA and CDR2 FQGNSA. This CDR3 is CASSWPRDRGGNQPQHF. In DNA, the CDR3 is TGTGCCAGCAGCTGGCCCCGGGACAGGGGAGGGAATCAGCCCCAGCATTTT.

The rearrangement joins TRBV29-1 to TRBJ2-6; TRBD1 matches at 7 bases. Per the germline V gene, CDR1 is SQVTM and CDR2 is ANQGSEA. This CDR3 spans 14 amino acids. V shed 4 bases, J shed 1 base, and the junction held 1 base outside the gene matches. The CDR3 nucleotides read TGCAGCGTTGCGACAGGGTCTGGGGCCAACGTCCTGACTTTC. Translated: CSVATGSGANVLTF.